The 4 T cell receptor beta chains below were found in one sample sequenced in a study of blood T cell repertoires in COVID-19. Measured with immunoSEQ multiplex PCR; TCRdb has only the in-frame clones, and not every one. The sample comprises about 220,000 clones, 75% to 90% of which are singletons, and 0.65% to 0.85% rests with the top ten. Sequenced: peripheral blood. These receptors all come from a man between 40 and 49 years old with acute or convalescent COVID-19.

The chain joins TRBV5-8 to TRBJ1-2, with D tentatively TRBD1 (5 bases). V dropped 1 base and J dropped 4 bases, with 20 bases sitting between them. Germline V lookup: CDR1 SGHTS, CDR2 YDEGEE. The CDR3 totals 17 residues. CDR3 amino acids: CASSLRQGESFVYGYTF. For the CDR3, the DNA is TGTGCCAGCAGCTTGAGGCAGGGTGAGAGTTTTGTCTATGGCTACACCTTC.

The V gene is TRBV7-9, the J gene TRBJ1-5, with unresolved D. V gave up 1 base and J gave up 1 base, with 8 bases separating them. This CDR3 spans 15 amino acids. Germline V gives CDR1 SEHNR, CDR2 FQNEAQ (reference sequence). The chain's CDR3 is CASSLDFESNQPQHF. CDR3 coding DNA: TGTGCCAGCAGCTTAGATTTCGAGAGCAATCAGCCCCAGCATTTT.

CDR3 DNA sequence: TGTGCCACCAGCAGAGTCGCGCTTGAGACCCAGTACTTC. It codes for CATSRVALETQYF. This rearrangement joins TRBV15 to TRBJ2-5; no definite D call. V was trimmed by 1 base and J by 5 bases, leaving 8 bases between them. Germline CDR1 reads LNHNV; CDR2 reads YYDKDF (reference sequence). This CDR3 has 13 residues.

This clone was seen more than once but under ten times. The chain employs TRBV7-9 and TRBJ1-1, with D uncertain. Germline values: CDR1 SEHNR, CDR2 FQNEAQ (reference sequence). The CDR3 length is 15 residues. The V end lost 4 bases, the J end lost 2 bases, and 14 bases lay between the germline ends. CDR3 loop: CASSSGLPHNTEAFF. CDR3 nucleotide sequence: TGTGCCAGCAGCTCCGGACTTCCCCATAACACTGAAGCTTTCTTT.